This T cell receptor beta chain was recovered during a study of blood T cell repertoires in COVID-19. Study context: Collection of acute and convalescent COVID-19 samples took place in the United States, Italy and Spain.

Study processing details: Nucleated cell counts were estimated from reference gene primer amplification. Repertoires were generated with immunoSEQ multiplex PCR, while TCRdb's copy carries only in-frame clones and drops some. V, J and clone size reflect that table, while D and trimming were determined from the DNA. The sample carries about 75,000 clones, roughly 90% recorded once. The length of the CDR3 is 14 residues. Germline assignment: CDR1 SEHNR and CDR2 FQNEAQ (reference sequence). V gave up 5 bases and J gave up 8 bases; unmatched junction bases: 6. The chain is built from TRBV7-9 and TRBJ2-1; 10 bases agree with TRBD2. This TCR was sampled from a human donor in a cohort sampled during active COVID-19. The specimen was peripheral blood. The CDR3 loop is CASSLGLAADEQFF. The CDR3 bases are TGTGCCAGCAGCCTCGGACTAGCGGCCGATGAGCAGTTCTTC. Filled out from reference TRBV7-9 and TRBJ2-1, the complete variable domain reads DTGVSQNPRHKITKRGQNVTFRCDPISEHNRLYWYRQTLGQGPEFLTYFQNEAQLEKSRLLSDRFSAERPKGSFSTLEIQRTEQGDSAMYLCASSLGLAADEQFFGPGTRLTVL.